This T cell receptor beta chain is from a study of blood T cells in healthy people across ages. Germline-derived CDR1 and CDR2 are SGHTA and FQGNSA. V lost 0 bases, J lost 4 bases, and 7 bases stayed unmatched. The CDR3 totals 18 residues. It was with a sample-barcoded 5' primer and a J-beta primer mix that a second PCR of about 6 to 12 cycles was run. Sequencing of every sample gave 2.5 million or more CDR3-containing paired-end reads. TCRdb re-called the 5' RACE reads with MiXCR, one entry per CDR3 protein. The sample lists just under 900,000 distinct CDR3 sequences; 29% were seen once. Findings of the study overall: There was no known CMV status for donors, so expanded clonotype changes were possibly confounded. A strong correlation was found between TCR beta diversity and the percentage of naive T cells.

This clonotype came up many times. Its antigen is unidentified. The chain employs TRBV7-2 and TRBJ2-1; 12 bases fit TRBD1. The clonotype was recovered from a woman at least 80 years old in good health. Sequencing was carried out using blood. CDR3 in amino acids: CASSLAGTGGKAYNEQFF. CDR3 DNA sequence: TGTGCCAGCAGCTTAGCGGGGACAGGGGGCAAAGCGTACAATGAGCAGTTCTTC. Looking up the rest from reference TRBV7-2 and TRBJ2-1 gives the full variable domain: GAGVSQSPSNKVTEKGKDVELRCDPISGHTALYWYRQSLGQGLEFLIYFQGNSAPDKSGLPSDRFSAERTGGSVSTLTIQRTQQEDSAVYLCASSLAGTGGKAYNEQFFGPGTRLTVL.